This T cell receptor beta chain appears in the sequencing data of a study of cytomegalovirus exposure and HLA in healthy donors. Study-level background: According to later analysis, the same platform produced the roughly 110 validation and some 680 first-cohort repertoires. Broader study findings: Overall, around 160 TCR beta chains were annotated as cytomegalovirus-associated. A few chains tied to CMV proved CMV antigen-specific in vitro. Rare sequences made up most TCRs, while some public TCRs were found in many donors.

Deletions cut 6 bases from V and 1 base from J, with 9 bases between. The CDR3 loop spans 13 amino acids. CDR1 MNHEY and CDR2 SMNVEV come from the germline V gene (reference sequence). The assay was immunoSEQ multiplex PCR, and TCRdb's table has in-frame clones only and misses some. Of about 180,000 clones in the sample, around 85% are singletons; the top ten hold roughly 15%. This clone was seen only a few times. Its specificity is unknown. The TCR sequence derives from a man younger than 30 in good health and CMV-seropositive. Sequencing was done on a sample of PBMCs. This chain joins TRBV27 and TRBJ1-1; D perhaps matches TRBD1 (6 bases). The CDR3 DNA reads as TGTGCCAGCAGGCCGACAGGGAACACTGAAGCTTTCTTT. Amino acid sequence: CASRPTGNTEAFF.